This T cell receptor (beta chain) was sequenced in a study of a mutant IDH1 vaccine in newly diagnosed glioma. The overall study: Administration of eight vaccinations to patients took place in weeks 1, 3, 5, 7, 11, 15, 19, 23. Treated patients had a mean age of approximately 40 years and a sex split that was about 62% male and approximately 38% female. Either 4-6 weeks after radiotherapy alone or alongside temozolomide, vaccination was begun. The study, taken as a whole, reports: The authors found pseudoprogression apparently unrelated to changes in top peripheral T cell clonotypes.

Measured with immunoSEQ multiplex PCR; TCRdb has only the in-frame clones, and not every one. This sample has roughly 70,000 clones, with approximately 87% found just once. About this clone: Antigen: not known.

Regarding time point: week 23, last vaccination. Vaccination used 300 ug of mutant IDH1 20-mer peptide per dose, with topical imiquimod. Here the sequenced sample was PBMCs, taken from a glioma patient whose treatment included an IDH1 peptide vaccine. The TCR sequence derives from a man aged 18 to 30 with glioma.

The CDR3 region has the DNA TGTGCCATCAGTGAGTTAGCGGGGACGGCGAATGAGCAGTTCTTC. Its translation is CAISELAGTANEQFF. The chain joins TRBV10-3 to TRBJ2-1; TRBD2 matches at 8 bases. Germline V gene sequence: CDR1 ENHRY, CDR2 SYGVKD. The junction had 6 bases not matched to a gene; V was cut back by 1 base and J by 7 bases. CDR3 length: 15 amino acids.